Below are 9 T cell receptor beta chains sequenced from a single sample in a study of response to subunit inactivated influenza vaccine. A single record per CDR3 protein comes from TCRdb applying MiXCR to the RT-PCR reads. The profile shows roughly 790,000 distinct CDR3 sequences, less than 25% of them singletons. The sample consisted of PBMCs from blood, taken about 5 days after vaccination. These receptors originate from a man aged 50 to 59 who received an inactivated influenza vaccine.

The rearrangement uses TRBV6-2 or TRBV6-3 and TRBJ2-4, with 8 nucleotides matching TRBD2. The germline V gene has CDR1 MNHEY and CDR2 SVGEGT. V lost 0 bases, J lost 7 bases, and 5 bases stayed unmatched. The CDR3 is 15 amino acids. The CDR3 loop is CASSYSSGRANIQYF. In DNA form, the CDR3 reads TGTGCCAGCAGTTACTCCTCCGGGAGGGCCAACATTCAGTACTTC.

This clonotype has a handful of counts. The rearrangement links TRBV20-1 to TRBJ2-1; no clear D. Germline V gene data show CDR1 as DFQATT and CDR2 as SNEGSKA (reference sequence). The ends were cut back, 0 bases at V and 0 bases at J, with 12 bases in the middle. This CDR3 contains 16 residues. The CDR3: CSAREGLRSSYNEQFF. In DNA form, the CDR3 reads TGCAGTGCTAGAGAGGGTCTAAGAAGCTCCTACAATGAGCAGTTCTTC.

The chain has TRBV12-3 or TRBV12-4 and TRBJ1-5; D gene uncertain. Trimming pared 6 bases from V and 5 bases from J, leaving 8 bases between. This CDR3 has 12 residues. The CDR3 bases are TGTGCCAGCAGGGACGGGTATCAGCCCCAGCATTTT. Translated: CASRDGYQPQHF.

This clonotype was observed at least ten times. This chain uses TRBV6-2 or TRBV6-3 with TRBJ2-7, with D possibly TRBD2 on 6 matching bases. V was pared by 7 bases and J by 6 bases, with 16 bases between. There are 13 residues in the CDR3. The V gene's germline CDR1 is MNHEY and CDR2 SVGEGT. CDR3 sequence: CASNFGGESEQYF. The CDR3 bases are TGTGCCAGCAACTTTGGAGGGGAGTCCGAGCAGTACTTC.

CDR3 in DNA: TGTGCCAGCAGCCGTGGTAGTGGGCGCGAGTACCAAGAGACCCAGTACTTC. Translation gives CASSRGSGREYQETQYF. This chain uses TRBV11-3 with TRBJ2-5; D is unresolved. Trimming took off 5 bases at V and 0 bases at J, with 19 bases between the two ends. CDR1 is SGHNT and CDR2 is YENEEA in the germline V gene. The CDR3 is 17 amino acids.

This clonotype was seen a handful of times. The chain carries TRBV10-3 and TRBJ1-3; D is ambiguous. The germline CDR1 and CDR2 sequences are ENHRY and SYGVKD. CDR3 length: 13 residues. V was cut by 3 bases and J by 0 bases, with 3 bases left in between. CDR3 DNA: TGTGCCATCAGTGATCACTCTGGAAACACCATATATTTT. This sequence encodes CAISDHSGNTIYF.

The chain links TRBV5-1 to TRBJ1-1, with 7 positions matching TRBD1. Per the germline V gene, CDR1 is SGHRS and CDR2 is YFSETQ. This CDR3 spans 14 amino acids. V shed 4 bases, J shed 5 bases, and the junction held 8 bases outside the gene matches. This CDR3 is CASSTDRVRTEAFF. CDR3 DNA: TGCGCCAGCAGCACCGACAGGGTTCGAACTGAAGCTTTCTTT. Using reference TRBV5-1 and TRBJ1-1 for the parts outside the CDR3, the full variable domain is KAGVTQTPRYLIKTRGQQVTLSCSPISGHRSVSWYQQTPGQGLQFLFEYFSETQRNKGNFPGRFSGRQFSNSRSEMNVSTLELGDSALYLCASSTDRVRTEAFFGQGTRLTVV.

This clonotype occurred a few times. The chain uses TRBV19 and TRBJ1-6; D ambiguous. V was cut by 4 bases and J by 10 bases, with 11 bases left in between. The CDR3 length is 13 residues. Germline assignment: CDR1 LNHDA and CDR2 SQIVND (reference sequence). The CDR3 protein is CASSTTPGSPLHF. In nucleotides, the CDR3 is TGTGCCAGTAGTACGACACCGGGCTCACCCCTCCACTTT.

This clonotype was picked up a small number of times. The germline gene is not matched at one end of the junction; a read error may be the cause. The chain recombines TRBV20-1 with TRBJ2-7; 8 bases agree with TRBD1. Germline CDR1 reads DFQATT; CDR2 reads SNEGSKA (reference sequence). The CDR3 length is 13 residues. The CDR3 is CSARDIDTRDRIF. DNA of the CDR3: TGCAGTGCTAGAGATATCGACACCCGGGACAGGATTTTC.